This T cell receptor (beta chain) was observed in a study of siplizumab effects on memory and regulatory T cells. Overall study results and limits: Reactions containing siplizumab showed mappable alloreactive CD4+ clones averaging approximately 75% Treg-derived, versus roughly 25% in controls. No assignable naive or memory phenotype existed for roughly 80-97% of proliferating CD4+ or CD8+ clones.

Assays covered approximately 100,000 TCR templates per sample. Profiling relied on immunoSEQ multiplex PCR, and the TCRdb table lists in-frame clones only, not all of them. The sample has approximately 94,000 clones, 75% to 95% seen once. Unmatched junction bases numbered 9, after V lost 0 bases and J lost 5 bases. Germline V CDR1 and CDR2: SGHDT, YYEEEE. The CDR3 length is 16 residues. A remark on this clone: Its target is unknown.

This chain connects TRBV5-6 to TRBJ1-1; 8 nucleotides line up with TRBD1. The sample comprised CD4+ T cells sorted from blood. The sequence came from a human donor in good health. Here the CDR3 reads CASSLVQGVSGTEAFF. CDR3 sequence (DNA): TGTGCCAGCAGCTTGGTACAGGGGGTCAGCGGGACTGAAGCTTTCTTT.